This entry is about one TCR beta chain. Its specificity is unknown. This sample stems from a study of shared clonotypes between healthy human individuals. Study observations and caveats: With four donors compared, around 4.7% of naive CD4 clonotypes were shared. Relative to their counterparts shared across all four donors, non-shared clonotypes exhibited diminished generation probabilities.

Data came from immunoSEQ multiplex PCR; TCRdb stores just in-frame clones and leaves some out. The repertoire includes around 750,000 clones, around 72% of them detected once, and about 1.8% sits in the top ten. The CDR3 is 13 amino acids. Deletions cut 4 bases from V and 10 bases from J, with 14 bases between. Looked up from germline, CDR1 is SGHAT and CDR2 is FQNNGV. All donors were healthy HIV-negative adults lacking recent acute infections or vaccinations. The specimen sequenced was memory CD4+ T cells sorted from blood. Specified subset: CD45RA-negative fraction. This TCR derives from a woman in her 30s in good health. J is TRBJ2-1 and V is TRBV11-2; D is perhaps TRBD2 (6 bases). CDR3 residues: CASSSTNGLEQFF. In nucleotides, the CDR3 is TGTGCCAGCAGCTCAACAAACGGACTAGAGCAGTTCTTC.